This passage covers 32 T cell receptor beta chains from one sample sequenced in a study of beta chain features in type 1 diabetes. Expressed TCRB transcripts were sequenced because the entire RNA isolate underwent reverse transcription. TCRdb's copy holds only in-frame clones and misses some; the assay was immunoSEQ multiplex PCR. The table has under 400,000 clones, about 20% seen once; the top ten hold around 0.04%. Sample: naive CD4+ T cells from blood. The receptors stem from a woman aged 18-35 years in good health.

A few counts support this clone. The gene calls are TRBV7-9 and TRBJ2-5; 7 bases match TRBD2. The CDR3 length is 16 residues. Germline loops: CDR1 SEHNR, CDR2 FQNEAQ (reference sequence). The J segment lost 4 bases and the V segment lost 4 bases, leaving 12 bases of the junction unmatched. In DNA form, the CDR3 reads TGTGCCAGCAGCTCCCGGGCGCGGGGGTTCGGAGAGACCCAGTACTTC. Translation: CASSSRARGFGETQYF.

This clone was observed a handful of times. CDR3 DNA sequence: TGTGCCAGCAGTCTGGGACAGCGGAGCACAGATACGCAGTATTTT. Translation: CASSLGQRSTDTQYF. The chain recombines TRBV2 with TRBJ2-3, with 7 bases lining up with TRBD1. J gave up 0 bases and V 5 bases, and 5 bases lay outside the gene matches. Germline V gene sequence: CDR1 SNHLY, CDR2 FYNNEI. The CDR3 runs to 15 residues.

This clone was detected only a few times. This chain connects TRBV5-6 to TRBJ1-5; D is perhaps TRBD1 (5 bases). From germline, CDR1 is SGHDT and CDR2 YYEEEE. Between the trimmed V and J ends, which lost 4 bases and 4 bases, there was a span of 15 bases. This CDR3 is 15 amino acids long. CDR3 bases: TGTGCCAGCAGCCGGCAGGGTGGGGATAATCAGCCCCAGCATTTT. Encoded protein: CASSRQGGDNQPQHF.

This sequence joins TRBV7-2 and TRBJ1-1; D not certain. There are 13 residues in the CDR3. The germline V gene has CDR1 SGHTA and CDR2 FQGNSA. The ends were cut back, 5 bases at V and 3 bases at J, with 10 bases in the middle. CDR3 sequence reads: CASSLDTDTEAFF. The CDR3 bases are TGTGCCAGCAGCCTTGACACAGACACTGAAGCTTTCTTT.

CDR3: CATSRDADRVYEQYF. CDR3 DNA sequence: TGTGCCACCAGCAGAGATGCAGACAGGGTCTACGAGCAGTACTTC. The V and J genes are TRBV15 and TRBJ2-7, with TRBD1 matching over 7 bases. The CDR3 consists of 15 residues. Germline-derived CDR1 and CDR2 are LNHNV and YYDKDF (reference sequence). V lost 0 bases, J lost 3 bases, and 5 bases stayed unmatched.

This chain joins TRBV5-1 and TRBJ2-1; 7 positions match TRBD2. The CDR3 extends over 12 amino acids. Germline V gives CDR1 SGHRS, CDR2 YFSETQ. The V gene end was trimmed by 4 bases and the J gene end by 8 bases; junction bases not matched to a gene: 3. This CDR3 is CASSPRGDEQFF. CDR3 coding DNA: TGCGCCAGCAGCCCCCGGGGGGATGAGCAGTTCTTC.

This clone appeared a few times. This rearrangement joins TRBV18 to TRBJ2-2, with a weak D call TRBD1 (5 bases). Germline V gene sequence: CDR1 KGHSH, CDR2 LQKENI. The V end lost 3 bases, the J end lost 3 bases, and 8 bases lay between the germline ends. This CDR3 comprises 14 residues. The CDR3 DNA reads TGTGCCAGCTCACCGCCCAGGGACACCGGGGAGCTGTTTTTT. Its protein is CASSPPRDTGELFF.

The rearrangement joins TRBV29-1 to TRBJ2-7; D gene unclear. The CDR3 extends over 13 amino acids. Trimming cost V 5 bases and J 3 bases, with 14 bases left between them. CDR1 is SQVTM, CDR2 ANQGSEA, per germline. The CDR3, as DNA: TGCAGCGTTAGAGAGGCGTCCCACTACGAGCAGTACTTC. It specifies CSVREASHYEQYF.

The sample holds a few counts of this clone. This chain joins TRBV30 and TRBJ1-1; no firm D call. The CDR3 totals 12 residues. Germline V gives CDR1 GTSNPN, CDR2 SVGIG (reference sequence). The ends were cut back, 0 bases at V and 8 bases at J, with 10 bases in the middle. DNA for the CDR3: TGTGCCTGGAGTGTAGTGACGGGGGAAGCTTTCTTT. Protein: CAWSVVTGEAFF.

This clone was seen more than once but under ten times. This CDR3 is also generated by other DNA sequences in the sample. The genes are TRBV7-9 and TRBJ2-3; possibly TRBD1 for D (5 bases). CDR1 and CDR2 from the germline V gene are SEHNR and FQNEAQ (reference sequence). The CDR3 loop spans 13 amino acids. V dropped 3 bases and J dropped 1 base, with 5 bases sitting between them. CDR3 region: CASSLTGTDTQYF. For the CDR3, the DNA is TGTGCCAGCAGCTTGACAGGCACAGATACGCAGTATTTT.

This clone was recorded a few times. The chain carries TRBV29-1 and TRBJ2-1; D is possibly TRBD1 (5 bases). Between the trimmed V and J ends, which lost 4 bases and 9 bases, there was a span of 16 bases. The CDR3 loop spans 13 amino acids. Germline V gene sequence: CDR1 SQVTM, CDR2 ANQGSEA. The DNA for the CDR3 is TGCAGCGTTGCCGACAGAGCCAAGGGTGAGCAGTTCTTC. This translates into CSVADRAKGEQFF.

This clone showed up just a few times. The CDR3 bases are TGTGCCTGGAGCGACAACCTGAACACTGAAGCTTTCTTT. This encodes CAWSDNLNTEAFF. The chain uses TRBV30 and TRBJ1-1; no firm D call. The CDR3 is 13 amino acids. Trimming stripped 3 bases from V and 0 bases from J, with 8 bases between. From germline, CDR1 is GTSNPN and CDR2 SVGIG (reference sequence). The variable domain in full, with the rest retrieved from reference TRBV30 and TRBJ1-1, is SQTIHQWPATLVQPVGSPLSLECTVEGTSNPNLYWYRQAAGRGLQLLFYSVGIGQISSEVPQNLSASRPQDRQFILSSKKLLLSDSGFYLCAWSDNLNTEAFFGQGTRLTVV.

A few counts support this clone. The J gene is TRBJ2-1, the V gene TRBV30, with 9 bases aligning to TRBD2. The CDR3 has 15 residues. Germline assignment: CDR1 GTSNPN and CDR2 SVGIG (reference sequence). The ends lost 2 bases at V and 5 bases at J; junction bases unmatched: 7. The CDR3, as DNA: TGTGCCTGGAGTAGTATGGCGGGAGGGAACAATGAGCAGTTCTTC. This translates into CAWSSMAGGNNEQFF. Full variable domain (rest looked up from reference TRBV30 and TRBJ2-1): SQTIHQWPATLVQPVGSPLSLECTVEGTSNPNLYWYRQAAGRGLQLLFYSVGIGQISSEVPQNLSASRPQDRQFILSSKKLLLSDSGFYLCAWSSMAGGNNEQFFGPGTRLTVL.

This chain connects TRBV27 to TRBJ2-2; tentatively, D is TRBD2 (5 bases). The CDR3 runs 15 residues. Germline CDR1 and CDR2: MNHEY and SMNVEV (reference sequence). Trimming took off 6 bases at V and 2 bases at J, with 13 bases between the two ends. The CDR3 region is CASSLSGPNTGELFF. CDR3 in DNA: TGTGCCAGCAGCCTCAGCGGACCTAACACCGGGGAGCTGTTTTTT.

This chain connects TRBV2 to TRBJ2-1; possibly TRBD2 for D (6 bases). The V end was cut by 3 bases, the J end by 13 bases, with 13 bases between. The germline V gene has CDR1 SNHLY and CDR2 FYNNEI. The CDR3 consists of 12 residues. CDR3 residues: CASSDDGSRQFF. DNA of the CDR3: TGTGCCAGCAGTGATGACGGGAGTAGACAGTTCTTC.

This clone showed up just a few times. The J gene is TRBJ1-2, the V gene TRBV18; 7 bases align to TRBD1. The CDR3 sequence is 14 residues long. V lost 3 bases to trimming and J lost 6 bases; unmatched junction nucleotides: 7. Germline V lookup: CDR1 KGHSH, CDR2 LQKENI. CDR3 nucleotide sequence: TGTGCCAGCTCACCCATGACAGGGATGGATGGCTACACCTTC. This sequence encodes CASSPMTGMDGYTF.

Only a few counts were recorded for this clone. This sequence joins TRBV19 and TRBJ2-5; 7 nucleotides line up with TRBD1. Germline V gives CDR1 LNHDA, CDR2 SQIVND (reference sequence). After removal of 0 bases from V and 6 bases from J, the junction contained 4 bases not matched to a gene. This CDR3 comprises 14 residues. CDR3: CASSIEGGSQTQYF. The CDR3 DNA reads TGTGCCAGTAGTATAGAAGGGGGCTCGCAGACCCAGTACTTC. The full variable domain, completed using reference TRBV19 and TRBJ2-5, is DGGITQSPKYLFRKEGQNVTLSCEQNLNHDAMYWYRQDPGQGLRLIYYSQIVNDFQKGDIAEGYSVSREKKESFPLTVTSAQKNPTAFYLCASSIEGGSQTQYFGPGTRLLVL.

In its sample, this clone was seen a few times. The chain joins TRBV20-1 to TRBJ1-2; TRBD1 is a possible D gene (6 bases). The V gene lost 0 bases and the J gene lost 8 bases, with 7 bases spanning the gap. Looked up from germline, CDR1 is DFQATT and CDR2 is SNEGSKA (reference sequence). The CDR3 contains 11 residues. The CDR3 coding sequence is TGCAGTGCTAGAGACAGGGGCGGCTACACCTTC. It specifies CSARDRGGYTF.

This clone was recorded a few times. V usage is TRBV6-5 and J usage is TRBJ1-6, with D possibly matching TRBD1 (5 bases). CDR1 is MNHEY and CDR2 is SVGAGI in the germline V gene. The V end was cut by 1 base, the J end by 8 bases, with 12 bases between. The CDR3 consists of 15 residues. CDR3 sequence (DNA): TGTGCCAGCAGTTACTACGTAGGGGTGGATTCACCCCTCCACTTT. It codes for CASSYYVGVDSPLHF.

This clone occurred a few times. CDR3 residues: CASSQDQPGGEQFF. For the CDR3, the DNA is TGCGCCAGCAGCCAAGATCAACCCGGCGGGGAGCAGTTCTTC. The rearrangement uses TRBV4-3 and TRBJ2-1, with D possibly being TRBD2 (5 bases). CDR1 and CDR2 (germline): LGHNA, YSLEER. Trimming cost V 0 bases and J 10 bases, with 13 bases left between them. The CDR3 has 14 residues.

In this sample, this clone turned up a few times. This rearrangement joins TRBV6-1 to TRBJ2-7; 9 bases are shared with TRBD2. The CDR3 contains 14 residues. CDR1 MNHNS and CDR2 SASEGT come from the germline V gene. V dropped 8 bases and J dropped 2; count of bases not matched to a gene: 7. DNA of the CDR3: TGTGCCAGCGACACGGGGACTAGCCCCTACGAGCAGTACTTC. This sequence encodes CASDTGTSPYEQYF.

This clone was seen a handful of times. The V and J genes are TRBV30 and TRBJ2-5, with D tentatively TRBD2 (5 bases). CDR1 is GTSNPN and CDR2 is SVGIG in the germline V gene (reference sequence). V dropped 4 bases and J dropped 7 bases, with 19 bases sitting between them. This CDR3 comprises 14 residues. CDR3 in DNA: TGTGCCTGGACCGTACGAGGGCTAGCAGGGACCCAGTACTTC. Its translation: CAWTVRGLAGTQYF.

The chain couples TRBV7-9 to TRBJ2-3, with a possible D match to TRBD2 (5 bases). This CDR3 is built from 12 residues. Trimming shortened V by 4 bases and J by 8 bases, and 10 bases separated the two germline ends. CDR1 SEHNR and CDR2 FQNEAQ come from the germline V gene (reference sequence). CDR3 DNA sequence: TGTGCCAGCAGCTCCACTAGAGGTACGCAGTATTTT. It specifies CASSSTRGTQYF. The variable domain in full, with the rest retrieved from reference TRBV7-9 and TRBJ2-3, is DTGVSQNPRHKITKRGQNVTFRCDPISEHNRLYWYRQTLGQGPEFLTYFQNEAQLEKSRLLSDRFSAERPKGSFSTLEIQRTEQGDSAMYLCASSSTRGTQYFGPGTRLTVL.

In its sample, this clone was seen a few times. The CDR3 region is CSAYTDTQYF. CDR3 coding DNA: TGCAGCGCCTACACAGATACGCAGTATTTT. The rearrangement links TRBV29-1 to TRBJ2-3; D is unclear. CDR3 length: 10 residues. Trimming shortened V by 7 bases and J by 2 bases, and 4 bases separated the two germline ends. Germline assignment: CDR1 SQVTM and CDR2 ANQGSEA.

V usage is TRBV18 and J usage is TRBJ1-6; 8 nucleotides match TRBD1. The CDR3 is 15 residues long. Germline trimming cut 1 base from V and 7 bases from J; bases unmatched to any gene: 3. Germline V lookup: CDR1 KGHSH, CDR2 LQKENI. In nucleotides, the CDR3 is TGTGCCAGCTCACCACGGACAGGGACCAATTCACCCCTCCACTTT. As protein: CASSPRTGTNSPLHF.

This clone was seen a few times. V gene TRBV4-1 combines with J gene TRBJ2-4; 8 bases match TRBD2. Germline V gives CDR1 MGHRA, CDR2 YSYEKL. The V segment lost 2 bases and the J segment 8 bases; nucleotides outside the gene matches: 5. The CDR3 spans 14 residues. The DNA for the CDR3 is TGCGCCAGCAGCCAACCAACTAGCGGACACATTCAGTACTTC. Its translation is CASSQPTSGHIQYF.

This clone was counted only a few times. The chain couples TRBV5-4 to TRBJ1-1; D possibly corresponds to TRBD1 (5 bases). V lost 3 bases and J lost 7, with 10 bases in between. The CDR3 is 12 amino acids. Germline assignment: CDR1 SGHNT and CDR2 YYREEE (reference sequence). The CDR3 DNA reads as TGTGCCAGCAGCTACGATCAGGGTGAAGCTTTCTTT. Its protein is CASSYDQGEAFF.

J is TRBJ2-7 and V is TRBV2, with 7 bases lining up with TRBD1. After removal of 4 bases from V and 6 bases from J, the junction contained 6 bases not matched to a gene. The length of the CDR3 is 13 residues. Germline CDR1 and CDR2: SNHLY and FYNNEI. The CDR3 bases are TGTGCCAGCAGTGGGAGGTCAGGGGGCGAGCAGTACTTC. Translating gives CASSGRSGGEQYF.

Turning to this clone: Other DNA sequences within the sample encode an identical CDR3. This chain uses TRBV29-1 with TRBJ1-1, with 7 bases fitting TRBD1. The V and J ends lost 7 bases and 0 bases, in that order; junction bases with no gene match: 2. The CDR3 is 12 residues long. Germline V gives CDR1 SQVTM, CDR2 ANQGSEA. The CDR3 DNA sequence: TGCAGCGGCGGACAGGTGAACACTGAAGCTTTCTTT. It translates to CSGGQVNTEAFF.

This clone turned up a few times. The genes are TRBV5-1 and TRBJ2-3, with TRBD2 as a possible D gene (5 bases). V was trimmed by 6 bases and J by 5 bases, leaving 19 bases between them. In germline, CDR1 is SGHRS, CDR2 YFSETQ. The CDR3 loop spans 15 amino acids. The CDR3 loop is CASKDGTGSGDTQYF. CDR3 bases: TGCGCCAGCAAAGATGGAACGGGGAGCGGAGATACGCAGTATTTT.

This clone was recorded a few times. The chain is built from TRBV7-2 and TRBJ2-3, with D maybe TRBD2 (5 bases). Germline V gene sequence: CDR1 SGHTA, CDR2 FQGNSA. V was shortened by 3 bases and J by 5 bases, with 12 bases between the two germline ends. The CDR3 sequence is 14 residues long. Written as DNA, the CDR3 is TGTGCCAGCAGCTTCCCGGGGATTCGAGATACGCAGTATTTT. As protein: CASSFPGIRDTQYF.

The V call is TRBV30, the J call TRBJ1-6; D is unresolved. V was clipped by 0 bases and J by 9 bases, with 3 bases between them. The CDR3 covers 11 residues. The germline V gene has CDR1 GTSNPN and CDR2 SVGIG (reference sequence). The CDR3 spells CAWSVGSPLHF. CDR3 coding DNA: TGTGCCTGGAGTGTCGGTTCACCCCTCCACTTT.